This T cell receptor beta chain was retrieved from a study of a mutant IDH1 vaccine in newly diagnosed glioma. Study summary: Vaccination was launched 4-6 weeks after radiotherapy alone, or with temozolomide cycles.

Assay used: immunoSEQ multiplex PCR; TCRdb lists only in-frame clones, some missing. The sample has tens of thousands of clones, around 92% seen once. About this clone: Its matching antigen is unknown.

Time point reported: week 47, end of study. It was 300 ug of mutant IDH1 20-mer peptide that made up each vaccine dose, given with topical imiquimod. This receptor was identified in a woman between 45 and 65 years old with glioma. Sequencing used PBMCs, obtained from a glioma patient whose treatment included an IDH1 peptide vaccine.

The CDR3 DNA sequence: TGTGCCAGCAGCCAAGATTCCCTAGCGGGAACCGAGCAGTACTTC. Protein: CASSQDSLAGTEQYF. The chain has TRBV14 and TRBJ2-7; 9 positions match TRBD2. J gave up 6 bases and V 0 bases, and 6 bases lay outside the gene matches. Per the germline V gene, CDR1 is SGHDN and CDR2 is FVKESK. The CDR3 is made up of 15 amino acids. Supplemented by reference TRBV14 and TRBJ2-7, the full variable domain reads EAGVTQFPSHSVIEKGQTVTLRCDPISGHDNLYWYRRVMGKEIKFLLHFVKESKQDESGMPNNRFLAERTGGTYSTLKVQPAELEDSGVYFCASSQDSLAGTEQYFGPGTRLTVT.